This T cell receptor beta chain was identified during a study of T cells in Graves' hyperthyroidism and ophthalmopathy (dated by TCRdb to about 2019). The study in broad terms: Peripheral blood samples were taken at the time of initial diagnosis, prior to any treatment. TCR V-J signatures able to tell the groups apart were searched for in a discovery cohort of 95 or so patients, of whom roughly 42 had Graves' ophthalmopathy and some 60 had stable Graves' hyperthyroidism. Prospective prediction of ophthalmopathy was tested in an independent validation cohort consisting of 18 hyperthyroidism patients and approximately 16 patients who later progressed to ophthalmopathy. For training and testing, the 100 patients in the discovery cohort were randomly divided in a 7:3 ratio. The study also compared thyroid tissue and blood T-cell repertoires from several Graves' hyperthyroidism patients. Following sampling, methimazole starting at 30 mg daily was given to hyperthyroidism patients, and high-dose intravenous methylprednisolone was given to ophthalmopathy patients. The paper describes TCR Vbeta CDR3 sequencing of roughly 130 peripheral blood samples, made up of fewer than 50 ophthalmopathy patients, over 70 hyperthyroidism patients and approximately 17 progressor patients. The study at large found these results: In validation, the model predicted progression to ophthalmopathy a median of approximately 6.6 months before onset, with about 71% sensitivity and just under 75% specificity. Most expanded thyroid clonotypes (frequency above 0.001) were also detected in blood, suggesting blood repertoires may reflect thyroid immune responses. A 13 V-J signature model separated ophthalmopathy from stable hyperthyroidism, with roughly 88% sensitivity and roughly 84% specificity in cross-validation and 80%/75% in testing. No statistical method was used to set the sample size in advance, and investigators knew the group allocation.

Amplification of TCR beta CDR3 regions was carried out from RNA transcripts. The TCR CDR3 was subjected to a first round of RT-PCR using the HTBI primer set and the Qiagen OneStep RT-PCR kit. The libraries were constructed in a second round of multiplex PCR and then size-selected and purified. Sequencing of the libraries was done on an Illumina HiSeq2000 using paired-end 100 bp reads. Per the authors' processing: SOAPnuke was used to process the raw data, with reads discarded if the reads contained adapters or uncalled bases, had a mean Phred below 15, or lacked an exact constant-primer or identifier match. High-quality paired reads were merged using COPE v1.2.5, and each unique nucleotide sequence was defined as a clonotype. MiTCR v1.1 was used to align clonotypes to the IMGT TRBV, TRBD and TRBJ reference segments. Analysis was restricted to V-J combinations with a frequency above 0.0001, which covered about 99% of repertoires. A TCS score was defined as the ratio of F50 (clonal expansion) to E x V (chaos), with BLOSUM62-based TCRdist applied between CDR3 peptides within each V-J. Welch's t-statistics and random forest reduced around 520 V-J features to 13, which were used in a naive Bayes classifier (R e1071). The raw public reads went through TCRdb reprocessing: fastp at Q25, MiXCR clone calling, in-frame beta chains kept. Identical CDR3 proteins give one entry, which carries the most common genes and DNA. These V and J calls derive from TCRdb rather than the authors' analysis. The table for this sample lists around 690,000 distinct CDR3 sequences; about 18% of them were counted only once. 15% of the sample belongs to the ten largest clones.

This clonotype appeared many times. This clone's antigen is unknown. No base quality information exists; no much larger clone differs at one position. Stable Graves' hyperthyroidism was defined as no progression to ophthalmopathy during 18 months of follow-up. Hyperthyroidism patients were newly diagnosed, with disease duration under 2 months, and aged 18 to 65 years. Patients with uncontrolled infections, other autoimmune diseases, pregnancy or lactation were excluded. Diagnoses relied on clinical symptoms, serum thyroxine and TRAb, thyroid ultrasound and orbital computed tomography. PBMCs were isolated from around 10 ml of fresh peripheral blood by Ficoll-Paque density gradient centrifugation. Total RNA was extracted with Trizol reagent, and quality was checked on an Agilent 2100 Bioanalyzer. The germline V end is reduced by 2 bases and the J end by 6 bases; junction bases left unmatched: 5. The CDR3 numbers 16 residues from cysteine through phenylalanine. Just the 48-base CDR3 DNA is kept, in frame starting at base 1. The germline V gene supplies CDR1 SGHRS and CDR2 YFSETQ.

This receptor was taken from a man between 50 and 59 years old with Graves' hyperthyroidism. This chain joins TRBV5-1 to TRBJ2-2, and 12 bases in between align with TRBD1. Source material: blood. CDR3 loop: CASSLTGTGGAGELFF. The sequenced DNA is TGCGCCAGCAGCTTAACCGGGACAGGGGGCGCCGGGGAGCTGTTTTTT.